The 2 T cell receptor beta chains presented below share a single source sample, sequenced in a study of identical twins. TCRdb itself ran the 5' RACE reads through MiXCR, one entry per CDR3 protein. Seen here are around 960,000 distinct CDR3 sequences, about 12% observed once, and the top ten hold 1.5% to 2%. The sample was also reused in another study, on yellow fever vaccine responses in identical twins.

Sequenced material: PBMCs. The receptors were gathered from a woman in her late teens or twenties in good health.

This clonotype has a handful of counts. This rearrangement joins TRBV5-1 to TRBJ2-3; no firm D call. Trimming pared 1 base from V and 6 bases from J, leaving 15 bases between. This CDR3 is built from 15 residues. The germline V gene encodes CDR1 SGHRS and CDR2 YFSETQ. CDR3 sequence reads: CASSLFAFSTDTQYF. In DNA form, the CDR3 reads TGCGCCAGCAGCTTGTTCGCATTTTCCACGGATACGCAGTATTTT. The whole variable domain, filled in from reference TRBV5-1 and TRBJ2-3, reads KAGVTQTPRYLIKTRGQQVTLSCSPISGHRSVSWYQQTPGQGLQFLFEYFSETQRNKGNFPGRFSGRQFSNSRSEMNVSTLELGDSALYLCASSLFAFSTDTQYFGPGTRLTVL.

This clonotype occurred many times. The V call is TRBV12-3 or TRBV12-4, the J call TRBJ2-7; D is perhaps TRBD1 (5 bases). V lost 1 base to trimming and J lost 4 bases, with 8 bases between them. This CDR3 has 13 amino acids. The CDR3, as DNA: TGTGCCAGCAGTTTAGGACAGAAATACGAGCAGTACGTC. Translation: CASSLGQKYEQYV.